Below are 15 T cell receptor beta chains sequenced from a single sample in a study of early T cells in non-severe SARS-CoV-2 infection. TCRdb re-called the 5' RACE reads through MiXCR, storing one row per CDR3 protein. The repertoire holds some 81,000 distinct CDR3 sequences, with around a tenth as singletons. The sequenced sample consisted of whole blood. All receptors come from an adult who was a healthcare worker with PCR-confirmed SARS-CoV-2 infection or an uninfected control (not recorded which).

The genes are TRBV4-1 and TRBJ2-1, with 7 bases fitting TRBD2. The trim removed 0 bases at V and 2 bases at J, leaving 7 bases unmatched. Germline V gene data show CDR1 as MGHRA and CDR2 as YSYEKL. The CDR3 covers 17 residues. CDR3 region: CASSQDLKRGTYNEQFF. Written as DNA, the CDR3 is TGCGCCAGCAGCCAAGACCTAAAGCGGGGCACCTACAATGAGCAGTTCTTC.

The table lists this clonotype with many counts. The rearrangement joins TRBV28 to TRBJ2-7, with a tentative D call TRBD2 (6 bases). Germline lookup yields CDR1 MDHEN and CDR2 SYDVKM. V was clipped by 3 bases and J by 0 bases, with 21 bases between them. This CDR3 has 18 amino acids. The CDR3 sequence is CASSFELRLGGSSYEQYF. CDR3 coding DNA: TGTGCCAGCAGTTTTGAGTTGAGGCTCGGGGGAAGCTCCTACGAGCAGTACTTC.

Only a few counts were recorded for this clonotype. The chain joins TRBV18 to TRBJ2-5; TRBD2 might be the D (6 bases). The CDR3 loop spans 17 amino acids. V was trimmed by 2 bases and J by 4 bases, leaving 20 bases between them. Germline CDR1 reads KGHSH; CDR2 reads LQKENI. The CDR3 loop reads CASSPYLAGPPGETQYF. CDR3 DNA sequence: TGTGCCAGCTCACCATATCTTGCGGGGCCCCCCGGAGAGACCCAGTACTTC.

In its sample, this clonotype was seen many times. The chain is built from TRBV7-8 and TRBJ2-7; 13 bases align to TRBD2. The CDR3 contains 15 residues. V gave up 4 bases and J gave up 11 bases; unmatched junction bases: 11. The germline V gene has CDR1 SGHVS and CDR2 FQNEAQ. The CDR3 DNA reads as TGTGCCAGCAGCTCTAGGACTAGCGGGAGACGTCCCGAGTACTTC. It translates to CASSSRTSGRRPEYF.

This clonotype was counted a few times. The J gene is TRBJ2-1, the V gene TRBV4-2; the D is unclear. Trimming shortened V by 1 base and J by 5 bases, and 3 bases separated the two germline ends. The CDR3 length is 12 residues. CDR1 is LGHNA, CDR2 YNFKEQ, per germline. As DNA, the CDR3 is TGTGCCAGCAGCCAAGTGAACAATGAGCAGTTCTTC. Its translation is CASSQVNNEQFF.

V and J are TRBV25-1 and TRBJ2-2; a weak D match, TRBD1 (6 bases). CDR1 and CDR2 from the germline V gene are MGHDK and SYGVNS. Between the trimmed V and J ends, which lost 6 bases and 0 bases, there was a span of 8 bases. The CDR3 is 14 amino acids. The CDR3, as DNA: TGTGCCAGCAGGGACAGAGCGAACACCGGGGAGCTGTTTTTT. This encodes CASRDRANTGELFF.

This clonotype was counted many times. CDR3 protein: CASSFSVTGELFF. The CDR3 nucleotides read TGTGCCAGCAGCTTTTCTGTTACTGGGGAGCTGTTTTTT. The chain has TRBV7-3 and TRBJ2-2; D not resolved. Germline CDR1 reads SGHTA; CDR2 reads FQGTGA. With 3 bases removed from V and 8 bases from J, the gap between germline ends came to 10 bases. The CDR3 loop spans 13 amino acids.

This clonotype has more than one count but fewer than ten. The genes are TRBV28 and TRBJ1-2; D perhaps matches TRBD1 (6 bases). The germline V gene has CDR1 MDHEN and CDR2 SYDVKM. V gave up 3 bases and J gave up 2 bases, with 10 bases separating them. The CDR3 is 14 residues long. Here the CDR3 reads CASSLGGPNYGYTF. The CDR3 DNA sequence: TGTGCCAGCAGTTTGGGGGGGCCGAACTATGGCTACACCTTC.

This clonotype was recorded at least ten times. The chain is built from TRBV20-1 and TRBJ2-1, with TRBD2 matching 14 bases. Germline CDR1 reads DFQATT; CDR2 reads SNEGSKA (reference sequence). The CDR3 has 16 amino acids. With V trimmed by 4 bases and J by 6 bases, 8 bases remained unmatched. The CDR3 region is CSANPGLAGVSNEQFF. The CDR3 region has the DNA TGCAGTGCTAATCCGGGACTAGCGGGAGTATCCAATGAGCAGTTCTTC.

The chain couples TRBV28 to TRBJ2-3; D is unclear. Germline-derived CDR1 and CDR2 are MDHEN and SYDVKM. The CDR3 totals 17 residues. Deletions cut 1 base from V and 1 base from J, with 15 bases between. CDR3 residues: CASSLSALTGGTDTQYF. CDR3 DNA sequence: TGTGCCAGCAGTTTATCCGCTTTAACTGGGGGCACAGATACGCAGTATTTT. Together with reference TRBV28 and TRBJ2-3, the CDR3 gives the full variable domain: DVKVTQSSRYLVKRTGEKVFLECVQDMDHENMFWYRQDPGLGLRLIYFSYDVKMKEKGDIPEGYSVSREKKERFSLILESASTNQTSMYLCASSLSALTGGTDTQYFGPGTRLTVL.

This clonotype showed up many times. The V gene is TRBV5-1, the J gene TRBJ2-5; 10 bases are shared with TRBD2. J gave up 2 bases and V 3 bases, and 4 bases lay outside the gene matches. Germline V gene lookup returns CDR1 SGHRS and CDR2 YFSETQ. This CDR3 spans 15 amino acids. The CDR3 bases are TGCGCCAGCAGCTCGGGACTAGCGAATCAAGAGACCCAGTACTTC. Translating gives CASSSGLANQETQYF.

This chain links TRBV6-4 with TRBJ1-2, with 7 bases matching TRBD1. Trimming removed 5 bases from V and 0 bases from J; junction bases left unmatched: 15. Germline CDR1 reads MRHNA; CDR2 reads SNTAGT. CDR3 size: 18 residues. The DNA for the CDR3 is TGTGCCAGCAGTACAGCCCGGGACAGCCGCGCTGCTAACTATGGCTACACCTTC. Translated: CASSTARDSRAANYGYTF.

This clonotype was recorded at least ten times. The chain has TRBV20-1 and TRBJ1-2; TRBD1 is a possible D gene (5 bases). There are 15 residues in the CDR3. The ends were cut back, 3 bases at V and 4 bases at J, with 18 bases in the middle. Germline CDR1 reads DFQATT; CDR2 reads SNEGSKA (reference sequence). CDR3 nucleotides: TGCAGTGCTAGGCGGGACCGATCTTTAGGCTATGGCTACACCTTC. Its translation: CSARRDRSLGYGYTF.

This clonotype was recorded many times. The chain links TRBV7-8 to TRBJ2-1; TRBD2 aligns across 10 bases. Germline trimming cut 4 bases from V and 4 bases from J; bases unmatched to any gene: 7. Germline assignment: CDR1 SGHVS and CDR2 FQNEAQ. The CDR3 loop spans 16 amino acids. The CDR3 region is CASSSRTSGHYNEQFF. The DNA for the CDR3 is TGTGCCAGCAGCTCCCGGACTAGCGGACATTACAATGAGCAGTTCTTC.

This clonotype showed up many times. The gene calls are TRBV5-1 and TRBJ2-5; D unresolved. The CDR3 has 12 amino acids. CDR1 SGHRS and CDR2 YFSETQ come from the germline V gene. Trimming took off 2 bases at V and 0 bases at J, with 2 bases between the two ends. For the CDR3, the DNA is TGCGCCAGCAGCTTCGACCAAGAGACCCAGTACTTC. It yields the protein CASSFDQETQYF. The full variable domain, its missing parts supplied by reference TRBV5-1 and TRBJ2-5, is KAGVTQTPRYLIKTRGQQVTLSCSPISGHRSVSWYQQTPGQGLQFLFEYFSETQRNKGNFPGRFSGRQFSNSRSEMNVSTLELGDSALYLCASSFDQETQYFGPGTRLLVL.